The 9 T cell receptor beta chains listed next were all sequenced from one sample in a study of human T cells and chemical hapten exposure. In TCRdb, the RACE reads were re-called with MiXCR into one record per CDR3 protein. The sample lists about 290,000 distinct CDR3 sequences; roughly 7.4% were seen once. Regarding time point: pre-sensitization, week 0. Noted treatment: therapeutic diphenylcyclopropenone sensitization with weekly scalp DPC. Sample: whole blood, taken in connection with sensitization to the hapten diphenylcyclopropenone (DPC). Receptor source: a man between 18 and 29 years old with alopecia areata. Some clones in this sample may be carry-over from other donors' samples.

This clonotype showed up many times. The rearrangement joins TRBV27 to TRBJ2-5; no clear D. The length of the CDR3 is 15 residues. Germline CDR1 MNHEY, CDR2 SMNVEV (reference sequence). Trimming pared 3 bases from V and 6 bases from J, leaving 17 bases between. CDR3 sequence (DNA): TGTGCCAGCAGTTTCTACGGTCGAGAGACCCAGACCCAGTACTTC. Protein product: CASSFYGRETQTQYF.

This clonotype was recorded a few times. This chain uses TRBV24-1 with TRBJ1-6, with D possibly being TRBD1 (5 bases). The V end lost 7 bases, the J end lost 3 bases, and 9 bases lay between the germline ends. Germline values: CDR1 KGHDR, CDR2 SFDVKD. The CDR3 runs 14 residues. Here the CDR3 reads CATSGAVYNSPLHF. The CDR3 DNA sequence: TGTGCCACCAGCGGGGCGGTCTATAATTCACCCCTCCACTTT.

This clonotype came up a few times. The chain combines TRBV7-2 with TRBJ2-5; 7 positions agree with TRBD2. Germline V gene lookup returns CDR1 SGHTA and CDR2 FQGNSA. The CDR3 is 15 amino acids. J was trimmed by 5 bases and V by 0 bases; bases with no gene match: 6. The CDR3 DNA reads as TGTGCCAGCAGCTTAGCGCGGGGGTCCGGGGAGACCCAGTACTTC. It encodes CASSLARGSGETQYF.

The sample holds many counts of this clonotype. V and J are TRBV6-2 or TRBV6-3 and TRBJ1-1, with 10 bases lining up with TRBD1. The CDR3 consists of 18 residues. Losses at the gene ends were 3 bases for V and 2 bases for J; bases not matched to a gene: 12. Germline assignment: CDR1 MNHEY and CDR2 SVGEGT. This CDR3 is CASSYISGTGVDNTEAFF. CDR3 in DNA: TGTGCCAGCAGTTATATAAGTGGGACAGGGGTCGACAACACTGAAGCTTTCTTT.

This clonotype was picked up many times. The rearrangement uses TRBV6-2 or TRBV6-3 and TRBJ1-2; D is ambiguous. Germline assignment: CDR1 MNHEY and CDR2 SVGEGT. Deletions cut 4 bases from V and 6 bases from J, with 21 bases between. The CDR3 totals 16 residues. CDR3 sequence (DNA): TGTGCCAGCAGTTCCGCCGACGATGCCTTGGACGATGGCTACACCTTC. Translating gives CASSSADDALDDGYTF.

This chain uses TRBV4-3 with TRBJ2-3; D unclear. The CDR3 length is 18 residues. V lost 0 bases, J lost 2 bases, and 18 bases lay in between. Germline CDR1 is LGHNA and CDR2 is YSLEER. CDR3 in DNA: TGCGCCAGCAGCCAAGATCCCCCCCCAGCGACAAACACAGATACGCAGTATTTT. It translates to CASSQDPPPATNTDTQYF.

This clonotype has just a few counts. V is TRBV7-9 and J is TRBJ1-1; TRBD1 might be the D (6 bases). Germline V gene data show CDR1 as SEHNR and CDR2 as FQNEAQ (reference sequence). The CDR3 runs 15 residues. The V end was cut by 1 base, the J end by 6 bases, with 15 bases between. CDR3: CASSLGTGGFAEAFF. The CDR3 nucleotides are TGTGCCAGCAGCTTAGGCACGGGGGGCTTCGCTGAAGCTTTCTTT. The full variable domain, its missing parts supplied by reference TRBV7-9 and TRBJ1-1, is DTGVSQNPRHKITKRGQNVTFRCDPISEHNRLYWYRQTLGQGPEFLTYFQNEAQLEKSRLLSDRFSAERPKGSFSTLEIQRTEQGDSAMYLCASSLGTGGFAEAFFGQGTRLTVV.

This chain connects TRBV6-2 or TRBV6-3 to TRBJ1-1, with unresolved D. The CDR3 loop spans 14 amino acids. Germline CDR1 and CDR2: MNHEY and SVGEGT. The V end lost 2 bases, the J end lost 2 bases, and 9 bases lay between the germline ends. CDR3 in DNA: TGTGCCAGCAGTTACCCCACAAGAAACACTGAAGCTTTCTTT. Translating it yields CASSYPTRNTEAFF.

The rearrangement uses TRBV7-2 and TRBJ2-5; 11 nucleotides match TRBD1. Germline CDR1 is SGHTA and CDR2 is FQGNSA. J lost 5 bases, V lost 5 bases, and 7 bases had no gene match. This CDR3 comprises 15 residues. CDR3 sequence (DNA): TGTGCCAGCAGCAAGGACAGGGGGCGTATGGAGACCCAGTACTTC. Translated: CASSKDRGRMETQYF.